The present entry profiles one TCR beta chain with its context. This clone's antigen is unknown. There are no base qualities to consult, and no much larger clone falls within one base. These data are taken from a study of blood T cell repertoires in COVID-19 (dated by TCRdb to the early 2020s). With regard to the full study: Samples covering the acute and convalescent phases of COVID-19 were provided by collaborators in the United States, Italy and Spain. Deeply sampled blood TCRbeta repertoires from subjects exposed to, actively infected with, or recovered from COVID-19 were included in the dataset. Where available, HLA class I and class II types were obtained from metadata supplied by the sample provider rather than from assay-based typing. The repertoires were made available in a free public database intended to serve as a resource for research on the immune response to SARS-CoV-2. The material from the prospective study consisted of cDNA or gDNA derived from T cells, B-cell-depleted T cells, or PBMCs. Sample metadata almost always included a de-identified subject ID, COVID-19 status, age in years and sex. Samples were obtained from the ongoing ImmuneRACE study (first 160 participants) and from 1,254 subjects provided by 6 global collaborators. Overall results and qualifications from the work: Clinical and demographic metadata were provided uncurated, with the amount varying by source and participant.

The germline V gene specifies SNHLY as CDR1 and FYNNEI as CDR2. After removal of 3 bases from V and 4 bases from J, the junction retains 0 bases not matched to a gene. Its CDR3 holds 14 amino acids, cysteine through phenylalanine. The only DNA kept is the CDR3, 42 bases in frame from the first base. TCRbeta CDR3 regions were amplified from genomic DNA using the immunoSEQ Assay, a bias-controlled multiplex PCR. Processing in the source paper ran as follows. The number of nucleated cells in each sample was estimated from the amplification of reference gene primers within the assay. To quantify the absolute abundance of each unique TCRbeta CDR3 rearrangement, sequence reads were collapsed and filtered. For each sample, productive Simpson clonality was calculated by taking the square root of Simpson's diversity index across productive rearrangements. The clones in this table, taken by TCRdb from immuneACCESS, are in-frame only. Not every clone is retained; where verified, under half of the shortfall comes from an unresolved V gene, and the cause of the rest is unknown. Clone size and V and J calls were adopted from that table, with D and trimming inferred from the DNA. Across this sample there are roughly 500,000 clones, with 89% seen only once. Of the sample, roughly 0.84% is held by the ten largest clones.

One collaborating source in Seattle enrolled patients during active infection and followed them longitudinally through the course of disease. The collaborating institutions used their own protocols to collect whole blood in K2EDTA tubes. Collaborator samples were shipped for TCRbeta analysis as frozen whole blood, isolated PBMCs, or DNA extracted from either sample type. What was sequenced was peripheral blood. The TCR comes from a man aged 18 to 30 with COVID-19, enrolled during active disease. The chain is encoded by TRBV2 joined to TRBJ1-5, with 10 bases in between that match TRBD1. The nucleotides read TGTGCCAGCAGTGAGGACAGGGGGAATCAGCCCCAGCATTTT. Translation gives CASSEDRGNQPQHF.